One sample yielded the 31 T cell receptor beta chains listed below, sequenced in a study of blood T cell repertoires in COVID-19. This table comes from immunoSEQ multiplex PCR, and its TCRdb copy is limited to in-frame clones, with some not included. Of 20,000 to 30,000 clones in the sample, approximately 90% are singletons; the top ten hold about 7.3%. The sequenced sample was peripheral blood. These TCRs come from a human donor in a cohort sampled during active COVID-19.

This chain links TRBV7-9 with TRBJ2-1; D uncertain. Germline CDR1 is SEHNR and CDR2 is FQNEAQ (reference sequence). The length of the CDR3 is 16 residues. V was trimmed by 1 base and J by 0 bases, leaving 10 bases between them. CDR3 sequence reads: CASSLGHSSSYNEQFF. The CDR3 bases are TGTGCCAGCAGCTTAGGACACAGCAGCTCCTACAATGAGCAGTTCTTC. Full variable domain (missing parts from reference TRBV7-9 and TRBJ2-1): DTGVSQNPRHKITKRGQNVTFRCDPISEHNRLYWYRQTLGQGPEFLTYFQNEAQLEKSRLLSDRFSAERPKGSFSTLEIQRTEQGDSAMYLCASSLGHSSSYNEQFFGPGTRLTVL.

V usage is TRBV28 and J usage is TRBJ2-7, with a possible D match to TRBD2 (5 bases). CDR1 is MDHEN and CDR2 is SYDVKM in the germline V gene. Trimming removed 6 bases at V and 5 bases at J, with 17 bases between. CDR3 length equals 14 residues. The CDR3 sequence is CASRGRRPEDEQYF. The CDR3 nucleotides read TGTGCCAGCAGGGGCCGGAGGCCTGAGGACGAGCAGTACTTC.

The chain recombines TRBV2 with TRBJ1-2; tentative D call: TRBD1 (5 bases). V was shortened by 3 bases and J by 3 bases, with 11 bases between the two germline ends. There are 14 residues in the CDR3. Per germline, CDR1 SNHLY and CDR2 FYNNEI. The CDR3 sequence: CASSETTAYYGYTF. The CDR3 DNA is TGTGCCAGCAGTGAGACGACAGCATACTATGGCTACACCTTC.

The rearrangement uses TRBV2 and TRBJ1-1; the D is unclear. V lost 6 bases to trimming and J lost 4 bases, with 12 bases between them. CDR1 and CDR2 from the germline V gene are SNHLY and FYNNEI. This CDR3 region has 13 residues. The CDR3 reads CASRHAVGTEAFF. The CDR3 nucleotides read TGTGCCAGCAGGCACGCGGTGGGCACTGAAGCTTTCTTT.

This sequence joins TRBV12-3 or TRBV12-4 and TRBJ1-4; no reliable D call. V was clipped by 5 bases and J by 14 bases, with 15 bases between them. This CDR3 has 12 residues. In nucleotides, the CDR3 is TGTGCCAGCAGTACAGAGCCAATAATTCTGTTTTTT. Protein: CASSTEPIILFF.

This chain uses TRBV28 with TRBJ2-7, with 9 bases fitting TRBD1. The germline V gene encodes CDR1 MDHEN and CDR2 SYDVKM. V was pared by 7 bases and J by 2 bases, with 6 bases of the junction left unmatched. This CDR3 is 14 amino acids long. DNA of the CDR3: TGTGCCAGCACCACGACAGGGGGACCCTACGAGCAGTACTTC. Translation: CASTTTGGPYEQYF.

The V and J genes are TRBV20-1 and TRBJ2-3, with TRBD1 matching over 7 bases. The V and J ends lost 6 bases and 11 bases, in that order; junction bases with no gene match: 5. CDR1 DFQATT and CDR2 SNEGSKA come from the germline V gene (reference sequence). There are 10 residues in the CDR3. The CDR3 loop reads CSALGTVQYF. The DNA for the CDR3 is TGCAGTGCCCTCGGGACAGTGCAGTATTTT.

The V gene is TRBV6-5, the J gene TRBJ2-3; TRBD2 matches 9 bases. The CDR3 is made up of 14 amino acids. Germline loops: CDR1 MNHEY, CDR2 SVGAGI. V shed 10 bases, J shed 3 bases, and the junction held 8 bases outside the gene matches. The CDR3 DNA reads TGTGCCACCTCAAGCGGGAGGATAACAGATACGCAGTATTTT. Translated: CATSSGRITDTQYF.

This clone was seen a few times. CDR3 coding DNA: TGTGCCAGCAGCTTAGCGGGACAGCAAAACCAGCCCCAGCATTTT. This translates into CASSLAGQQNQPQHF. The rearrangement uses TRBV7-2 and TRBJ1-5, with 7 bases matching TRBD1. V lost 0 bases to trimming and J lost 7 bases; unmatched junction nucleotides: 6. Germline loops: CDR1 SGHTA, CDR2 FQGNSA. This CDR3 region has 15 residues.

The V call is TRBV5-1, the J call TRBJ1-1, with D perhaps matching TRBD1 (6 bases). V was clipped by 4 bases and J by 1 base, with 17 bases between them. Germline assignment: CDR1 SGHRS and CDR2 YFSETQ. The CDR3 length is 16 residues. The CDR3 is CASSTLDSSRNTEAFF. CDR3 nucleotide sequence: TGCGCCAGCAGCACCCTGGACAGTTCCAGGAACACTGAAGCTTTCTTT.

V and J are TRBV14 and TRBJ2-7, with 8 bases aligning to TRBD2. CDR1 and CDR2 from the germline V gene are SGHDN and FVKESK. This CDR3 region has 16 residues. The V segment lost 4 bases and the J segment 7 bases; nucleotides outside the gene matches: 15. The CDR3 is CASSLTPGLGPWEQYF. CDR3 coding DNA: TGTGCCAGCAGCCTCACACCGGGACTAGGCCCTTGGGAGCAGTACTTC.

The chain links TRBV27 to TRBJ2-3, with 7 positions matching TRBD2. The CDR3 is 17 amino acids. Germline-derived CDR1 and CDR2 are MNHEY and SMNVEV (reference sequence). The V gene end was trimmed by 8 bases and the J gene end by 2 bases; junction bases not matched to a gene: 16. CDR3 protein: CASVPATPGLYTDTQYF. CDR3 bases: TGTGCCAGCGTTCCCGCGACGCCGGGACTATACACAGATACGCAGTATTTT.

Only one count was recorded for this clone. This chain joins TRBV7-9 and TRBJ1-1; D ambiguous. This CDR3 is 14 amino acids long. Germline V gene data show CDR1 as SEHNR and CDR2 as FQNEAQ (reference sequence). Trimming cost V 3 bases and J 1 base, with 9 bases left between them. This CDR3 reads CASSLVGQNTEAFF. Written as DNA, the CDR3 is TGTGCCAGCAGCTTGGTGGGCCAGAACACTGAAGCTTTCTTT. Drawing the rest from reference TRBV7-9 and TRBJ1-1, the complete variable domain is DTGVSQNPRHKITKRGQNVTFRCDPISEHNRLYWYRQTLGQGPEFLTYFQNEAQLEKSRLLSDRFSAERPKGSFSTLEIQRTEQGDSAMYLCASSLVGQNTEAFFGQGTRLTVV.

The chain combines TRBV3-1 (or the pseudogene TRBV3-2) with TRBJ1-1; maybe TRBD1 (6 bases). Germline V gene data show CDR1 as LGHDT and CDR2 as YNNKEL (reference sequence). The CDR3 spans 13 residues. V lost 9 bases and J 0 bases, leaving 11 bases between the germline ends. The DNA of the CDR3 is TGTGCCAGTACCGGACAGATGAACACTGAAGCTTTCTTT. It codes for CASTGQMNTEAFF.

This rearrangement joins TRBV5-1 to TRBJ2-1; D remains ambiguous. This CDR3 contains 15 residues. Looked up from germline, CDR1 is SGHRS and CDR2 is YFSETQ. Between the trimmed V and J ends, which lost 5 bases and 2 bases, there was a span of 14 bases. CDR3 residues: CASSTDGAPYNEQFF. Here the CDR3 DNA reads TGCGCCAGCAGTACGGATGGAGCCCCCTACAATGAGCAGTTCTTC.

This chain connects TRBV11-2 to TRBJ2-1, with 8 bases aligning to TRBD2. The CDR3 consists of 15 residues. V dropped 3 bases and J dropped 9; count of bases not matched to a gene: 10. CDR1 SGHAT and CDR2 FQNNGV come from the germline V gene. CDR3 protein: CASSFWRREVAEQFF. Here the CDR3 DNA reads TGTGCCAGCAGCTTTTGGCGGCGGGAGGTCGCTGAGCAGTTCTTC.

CDR3 DNA sequence: TGTGCCAGCAGCTTAGGTCATGGGTCTCCTAGGCTGTTTTTT. Amino acids: CASSLGHGSPRLFF. The V and J genes are TRBV7-2 and TRBJ1-4, with no clear D. Germline lookup yields CDR1 SGHTA and CDR2 FQGNSA. Trimming removed 1 base at V and 14 bases at J, with 17 bases between. This CDR3 has 14 residues. Variable domain in full (rest from reference TRBV7-2 and TRBJ1-4): GAGVSQSPSNKVTEKGKDVELRCDPISGHTALYWYRQSLGQGLEFLIYFQGNSAPDKSGLPSDRFSAERTGGSVSTLTIQRTQQEDSAVYLCASSLGHGSPRLFFGSGTQLSVL.

Here the CDR3 reads CASSIEGRRERDYKLRNEQFF. Here the CDR3 DNA reads TGTGCCAGTAGTATAGAAGGGAGGCGGGAGAGGGATTATAAGCTTAGGAATGAGCAGTTCTTC. The rearrangement links TRBV19 to TRBJ2-1, with 7 nucleotides matching TRBD2. Germline lookup yields CDR1 LNHDA and CDR2 SQIVND (reference sequence). The V and J ends lost 0 bases and 7 bases, in that order; junction bases with no gene match: 24. The CDR3 covers 21 residues.

The CDR3 sequence is CASSVQGEPYNSPLHF. CDR3 sequence (DNA): TGTGCCAGCAGCGTCCAGGGGGAACCATATAATTCACCCCTCCACTTT. This chain links TRBV9 with TRBJ1-6, with 7 bases lining up with TRBD1. The ends lost 2 bases at V and 4 bases at J; junction bases unmatched: 6. The CDR3 runs 16 residues. Germline CDR1 reads SGDLS; CDR2 reads YYNGEE.

The rearrangement links TRBV9 to TRBJ2-2, with 8 bases fitting TRBD1. Per the germline V gene, CDR1 is SGDLS and CDR2 is YYNGEE. The CDR3 has 16 residues. J lost 2 bases, V lost 4 bases, and 7 bases had no gene match. The DNA for the CDR3 is TGTGCCAGCAGCCCGACCGGACAGGGAAACACCGGGGAGCTGTTTTTT. Amino acid sequence: CASSPTGQGNTGELFF.

V and J are TRBV6-2 or TRBV6-3 and TRBJ2-7; tentative D call: TRBD1 (5 bases). The V end was cut by 6 bases, the J end by 6 bases, with 9 bases between. Germline V lookup: CDR1 MNHEY, CDR2 SVGEGT. CDR3 length: 11 residues. In DNA form, the CDR3 reads TGTGCCAGCAGCGGCAGGGCCGAGCAGTACTTC. Translated: CASSGRAEQYF.

V gene TRBV6-5 combines with J gene TRBJ2-7; possibly TRBD2 for D (5 bases). CDR1 is MNHEY and CDR2 is SVGAGI in the germline V gene. Trimming stripped 2 bases from V and 0 bases from J, with 5 bases between. The CDR3 spans 13 residues. The CDR3 region has the DNA TGTGCCAGCAGTTACACTAGCTCCTACGAGCAGTACTTC. Translating gives CASSYTSSYEQYF.

The chain carries TRBV5-6 and TRBJ2-1, with 8 nucleotides matching TRBD1. Germline trimming cut 1 base from V and 4 bases from J; bases unmatched to any gene: 4. The CDR3 is 15 amino acids. Germline V gene data show CDR1 as SGHDT and CDR2 as YYEEEE. CDR3 sequence: CASSLKQGGYNEQFF. In DNA, the CDR3 is TGTGCCAGCAGCTTGAAACAGGGGGGATACAATGAGCAGTTCTTC. Together with reference TRBV5-6 and TRBJ2-1, the CDR3 gives the full variable domain: DAGVTQSPTHLIKTRGQQVTLRCSPKSGHDTVSWYQQALGQGPQFIFQYYEEEERQRGNFPDRFSGHQFPNYSSELNVNALLLGDSALYLCASSLKQGGYNEQFFGPGTRLTVL.

The V call is TRBV7-8, the J call TRBJ2-7, with 7 positions matching TRBD1. Losses at the gene ends were 2 bases for V and 7 bases for J; bases not matched to a gene: 11. CDR3 length: 15 residues. CDR1 is SGHVS, CDR2 FQNEAQ, per germline. CDR3 sequence (DNA): TGTGCCAGCAGCTTAACGGCAGGGGGAAGTGGTGAGCAGTACTTC. Translated: CASSLTAGGSGEQYF. Looking up the rest from reference TRBV7-8 and TRBJ2-7 gives the full variable domain: GAGVSQSPRYKVAKRGQDVALRCDPISGHVSLFWYQQALGQGPEFLTYFQNEAQLDKSGLPSDRFFAERPEGSVSTLKIQRTQQEDSAVYLCASSLTAGGSGEQYFGPGTRLTVT.

The chain links TRBV5-1 to TRBJ2-5; TRBD2 matches 7 bases. J lost 1 base, V lost 0 bases, and 6 bases had no gene match. The germline CDR1 and CDR2 sequences are SGHRS and YFSETQ. This CDR3 is 16 amino acids long. The CDR3 region has the DNA TGCGCCAGCAGCTTGGATGCAGGGAGGGTCCAAGAGACCCAGTACTTC. Its translation: CASSLDAGRVQETQYF.

The rearrangement joins TRBV11-2 to TRBJ2-7; 12 bases map to TRBD2. The CDR3 length is 15 residues. Germline V gene sequence: CDR1 SGHAT, CDR2 FQNNGV. After removal of 5 bases from V and 4 bases from J, the junction contained 6 bases not matched to a gene. CDR3 DNA: TGTGCCAGCAGCCTAACCACTAGCGGGAGGTACGAGCAGTACTTC. Translating gives CASSLTTSGRYEQYF.

The J gene is TRBJ2-5, the V gene TRBV14, with 7 nucleotides matching TRBD2. Germline V gene sequence: CDR1 SGHDN, CDR2 FVKESK. CDR3 length equals 15 residues. V shed 4 bases and J 2 bases; nucleotides not matched to a gene: 7. Here the CDR3 reads CASSPSLGGQETQYF. The CDR3 nucleotides read TGTGCCAGCAGCCCCAGCCTGGGGGGGCAAGAGACCCAGTACTTC.

This clone was seen a handful of times. This chain links TRBV6-6 with TRBJ2-3; 10 nucleotides agree with TRBD2. The germline CDR1 and CDR2 sequences are MNHNY and SVGAGI (reference sequence). This CDR3 contains 15 residues. The V segment lost 3 bases and the J segment 1 base; nucleotides outside the gene matches: 1. The CDR3 nucleotides read TGTGCCAGCAGTTATGGACTAGCGGGCACAGATACGCAGTATTTT. This translates into CASSYGLAGTDTQYF.

This chain joins TRBV5-1 and TRBJ2-5; a possible D gene is TRBD1 (6 bases). Germline loops: CDR1 SGHRS, CDR2 YFSETQ. The CDR3 is 12 amino acids. Trimming took 6 bases from V and 3 from J, leaving 9 bases between them. The chain's CDR3 is CASKRTEETQYF. The CDR3 DNA reads TGCGCCAGCAAGCGGACAGAAGAGACCCAGTACTTC.

The chain employs TRBV13 and TRBJ2-7; D perhaps matches TRBD1 (5 bases). The ends were cut back, 6 bases at V and 2 bases at J, with 14 bases in the middle. CDR3 length: 14 amino acids. The V gene's germline CDR1 is PRHDT and CDR2 FYEKMQ (reference sequence). The CDR3 DNA is TGTGCCAGCAGTGGGGCTACCCAAGCCTACGAGCAGTACTTC. It codes for CASSGATQAYEQYF.

The chain is built from TRBV20-1 and TRBJ2-5, with D unresolved. The length of the CDR3 is 10 residues. Trimming shortened V by 6 bases and J by 2 bases, and 4 bases separated the two germline ends. The germline V gene encodes CDR1 DFQATT and CDR2 SNEGSKA (reference sequence). The CDR3 DNA sequence: TGCAGTGCCCATCAAGAGACCCAGTACTTC. It is translated as CSAHQETQYF.